Listed below are T cell receptor beta chains from one sample, sequenced in a study of tumor and adjacent non-tumor tissue in lung cancer. TCRdb itself ran the multiplex PCR reads through MiXCR, one entry per CDR3 protein. The table includes about 200,000 distinct CDR3 sequences, 71% detected once. Material: lung tumor tissue. These receptors were collected from a man aged 55-75 years with non-small cell lung cancer. Both conserved end residues are part of each CDR3. A D gene is named only where the DNA matches it firmly. Not every row has a clone size; where given, it reads once, few, many or a size class.

j_gene,d_gene,len,v_gene,abundance,CDR3aa,CDR3nt
TRBJ2-2,TRBD1,14,TRBV6-1,-,CASGGQGGTGELFF,TGTGCCAGCGGGGGACAGGGCGGCACCGGGGAGCTGTTTTTT
TRBJ2-3,-,12,TRBV12-3/TRBV12-4,few,CASSQGPDTQYF,TGTGCCAGCAGTCAGGGCCCAGATACGCAGTATTTT
TRBJ2-3,TRBD1,15,TRBV5-6,-,CASSPADRGTDTQYF,TGTGCCAGCAGCCCAGCGGACAGGGGCACAGACACGCAGTATTTT
TRBJ2-7,-,15,TRBV5-4,-,CASSVAGTVSYEQYF,TGTGCCAGCAGTGTGGCCGGTACGGTCTCCTACGAGCAGTACTTC
TRBJ1-2,-,14,TRBV4-2,-,CASSQHWADYGYTF,TGTGCCAGCAGTCAACATTGGGCAGATTATGGCTACACCTTC
TRBJ2-3,-,14,TRBV6-1,many,CASSDGSGTDTQYF,TGTGCCAGCAGTGATGGAAGTGGCACAGATACGCAGTATTTT
TRBJ2-3,-,15,TRBV12-3/TRBV12-4,-,CSSSPTGANTDTRYF,TGTTCCAGCAGTCCCACCGGGGCCAACACAGATACGCGGTATTTT
TRBJ1-5,-,13,TRBV20-1,many,CSASGSSNQPQHF,TGCAGTGCTAGCGGTAGCAGCAATCAGCCCCAGCATTTT
TRBJ2-3,TRBD2,13,TRBV6-2/TRBV6-3,once,CARRGGNTDTQYF,TGTGCAAGGCGGGGGGGGAACACAGATACGCAGTATTTT
TRBJ1-1,-,19,TRBV4-3,-,CASSQDWNRVARMNTEAFF,TGCGCCAGCAGCCAAGATTGGAACAGGGTAGCCAGAATGAACACTGAAGCTTTCTTT
TRBJ1-5,-,15,TRBV5-1,-,CASSSSGRVDQPQHF,TGCGCCAGCAGCTCCTCGGGGAGGGTCGATCAGCCCCAGCATTTT
TRBJ2-7,-,13,TRBV30,once,CAWSSDASYQQYF,TGTGCCTGGAGTTCGGACGCTTCCTACCAGCAGTACTTC
TRBJ2-5,TRBD2,18,TRBV6-2/TRBV6-3,many,CASSYVTSGSRDQETQYF,TGTGCCAGCAGTTACGTTACTAGCGGGAGCAGGGACCAAGAGACCCAGTACTTC
TRBJ2-7,-,14,TRBV11-1,-,CTSSPIGRGDEQYF,TGCACCAGCAGCCCTATCGGGAGAGGGGACGAGCAGTACTTC
TRBJ1-6,-,16,TRBV20-1,many,CSARDRRGPSNSPLHF,TGCAGTGCTAGAGATCGCCGGGGGCCCAGTAATTCACCCCTCCACTTT
TRBJ2-1,-,16,TRBV6-2/TRBV6-3,-,CASIRDLTESYNEQFF,TGTGCTAGCATTCGGGACCTTACTGAGTCCTACAATGAGCAGTTCTTC
TRBJ2-5,-,13,TRBV12-3/TRBV12-4,-,CASSSSNQEIQYF,TGTGCCAGCAGTAGTTCCAACCAAGAGATCCAGTACTTC
TRBJ1-2,-,15,TRBV4-2,-,CASSQECSGPYGYTF,TGTGCCAGCAGCCAAGAGTGTTCGGGGCCCTATGGCTACACCTTC
TRBJ2-3,-,13,TRBV13,-,CASTPARIDTQYF,TGTGCCAGCACCCCGGCCCGGATAGATACGCAGTATTTT
TRBJ2-2,-,12,TRBV20-1,once,CSASLLTGEQFF,TGCAGTGCTAGTCTGCTCACCGGGGAGCAGTTTTTC
TRBJ1-1,-,14,TRBV12-3/TRBV12-4,-,CASSSRTVGTEGFF,TGTGCCAGCAGTTCACGGACAGTCGGAACTGAAGGTTTCTTT
TRBJ2-5,TRBD1,16,TRBV20-1,many,CSARDPGQGERETQYF,TGCAGTGCTAGAGACCCGGGACAGGGGGAACGAGAGACCCAGTACTTC
TRBJ2-1,-,16,TRBV6-1,many,CASSALRGDSYNEQFF,TGTGCCAGCAGTGCCTTGAGAGGGGACTCCTACAATGAGCAGTTCTTC
TRBJ2-4,-,18,TRBV4-3,few,CASSQTNRPGWGKNIQYF,TGCGCCAGCAGCCAAACGAACCGACCGGGGTGGGGAAAAAACATTCAGTACTTC
TRBJ1-5,-,12,TRBV6-2/TRBV6-3,-,CAAQRWRDPQHF,TGTGCCGCTCAGAGGTGGCGAGATCCCCAGCATTTT
TRBJ2-6,-,14,TRBV4-2,many,CASNQGLGANVLTF,TGTGCCAGCAACCAGGGCCTTGGGGCCAACGTCCTGACTTTC
TRBJ2-1,-,15,TRBV20-1,-,CSARAPRSSYNEQFF,TGCAGTGCTAGGGCTCCCAGGAGCTCCTACAATGAGCAGTTCTTC
TRBJ2-5,-,13,TRBV6-5,-,CASRGLSQEAQYF,TGTGCCAGCCGTGGGCTCTCTCAAGAGGCCCAGTACTTC
TRBJ2-7,-,15,TRBV4-1,-,CASSQDEPGPTKQYF,TGCGCCAGCAGCCAAGATGAGCCAGGGCCTACGAAGCAGTACTTC
TRBJ2-1,-,16,TRBV5-6,-,CASSGDRTASYNEQFF,TGTGCCAGCAGCGGCGACAGGACAGCCTCCTACAATGAGCAGTTCTTC
TRBJ2-2,TRBD1,16,TRBV6-2/TRBV6-3,-,CASSPPRDRLTRELFF,TGTGCCAGCAGTCCCCCCCGGGACAGACTAACCAGGGAGCTGTTTTTT
TRBJ2-5,-,14,TRBV12-3/TRBV12-4,-,CASSLGPGVETQYF,TGTGCCAGTAGTTTAGGACCGGGGGTCGAGACCCAGTACTTC
TRBJ2-1,-,15,TRBV20-1,few,CSVKLSGGFYNEQFF,TGCAGTGTAAAATTAAGTGGGGGTTTCTACAATGAGCAGTTCTTC
TRBJ2-7,-,13,TRBV5-6,-,CASSFRAIHKQYF,TGTGCCAGCAGCTTCCGAGCGATCCACAAGCAGTACTTC
TRBJ2-7,-,12,TRBV11-2,-,CASSVQSLGQYF,TGTGCCAGCAGCGTACAGAGTTTGGGGCAGTACTTC
TRBJ1-1,-,15,TRBV5-4,-,CASSPYGGRNTEAFF,TGTGCCAGCAGCCCCTATGGGGGGAGGAACACTGAAGCTTTCTTT
TRBJ2-2,-,15,TRBV11-3,once,CASSLWIGNIGELFF,TGTGCCAGCAGCCTTTGGATAGGGAACATCGGGGAGCTGTTTTTT
TRBJ1-2,-,15,TRBV5-4,-,CASSLDWGIEKGYTF,TGTGCCAGCAGCTTGGATTGGGGGATCGAGAAGGGCTACACCTTC
TRBJ2-1,TRBD2,13,TRBV7-9,-,CAGGTSSFNEQFF,TGTGCCGGCGGGACTAGCTCTTTTAATGAGCAGTTCTTC
TRBJ1-6,-,14,TRBV5-6,-,CASSQRASPGSLHF,TGTGCCAGCAGCCAACGGGCCAGTCCAGGTTCCCTCCACTTT
TRBJ1-1,-,14,TRBV20-1,-,CSAARGGTNTEAFF,TGCAGTGCTGCGCGGGGCGGAACGAACACTGAAGCTTTCTTT
TRBJ1-2,TRBD1,12,TRBV20-1,-,CSTTGQNYGYTF,TGCAGTACCACGGGACAGAATTATGGCTACACCTTC
TRBJ2-7,-,13,TRBV20-1,once,CSANSVTWGEKYF,TGCAGTGCTAATTCTGTGACTTGGGGTGAGAAGTACTTC
TRBJ1-2,-,14,TRBV5-1,-,CASSLVQVEDGYTF,TGCGCCAGCAGCTTGGTCCAGGTCGAGGATGGCTACACCTTC
TRBJ2-7,TRBD1,14,TRBV6-5,many,CASSPVTGVDEQYF,TGTGCCAGCAGTCCGGTGACAGGGGTGGACGAGCAGTACTTC
TRBJ2-7,TRBD2,18,TRBV4-2,-,CVSSPYVTSGRATYEQYF,TGTGTCAGTAGCCCTTACGTGACTAGCGGGAGGGCCACCTACGAGCAGTACTTC
TRBJ1-2,-,15,TRBV5-4,-,CASSLAGRVVYGYTF,TGTGCCAGCAGCTTGGCGGGACGTGTGGTCTATGGCTACACCTTC
TRBJ1-1,TRBD1,14,TRBV11-1,once,CASHTGTANTEAFF,TGTGCCAGCCATACTGGGACAGCGAACACTGAAGCTTTCTTT
TRBJ1-2,-,14,TRBV7-9,-,CACSMSSSNYGYTF,TGTGCCTGCAGCATGTCGTCAAGTAACTATGGCTACACCTTC
TRBJ2-2,TRBD2,15,TRBV18,-,CASSPERGNTGELFF,TGTGCCAGCTCACCAGAGCGGGGAAACACCGGGGAGCTGTTTTTT
TRBJ2-2,-,15,TRBV10-3,few,CAISVLQGVNGELFF,TGTGCCATCAGTGTACTTCAAGGGGTCAACGGGGAGCTGTTTTTT
TRBJ2-3,-,15,TRBV20-1,-,CSAPRLVGGPDTQYF,TGCAGTGCCCCGCGACTAGTGGGAGGCCCCGATACGCAGTATTTT
TRBJ2-3,TRBD2,15,TRBV7-2,-,CTSSIRRGDTDTQYF,TGTACCAGCAGCATTAGACGGGGGGACACAGATACGCAGTATTTT
TRBJ1-1,-,14,TRBV5-1,few,CASSSRGGNTEAFF,TGCGCCAGCAGCTCCCGAGGAGGTAACACTGAAGCTTTCTTT